The next 10 T cell receptor beta chains were all read from a single sample in a study of T cells in women clearing cervical HPV infection. The data were produced by immunoSEQ multiplex PCR, yet TCRdb's version contains in-frame clones alone and is incomplete. This sample contains 39,000 or so clones. Material for sequencing was blood buffy coat. These receptor sequences come from a woman aged 18 to 75 with a cervical HPV16 infection that either progressed to CIN3+ or cleared (not recorded which).

This CDR3 reads CSVRTQNTEAFF. The covered CDR3 bases are TGCAGTGTCAGAACGCAGAACACTGAA. This rearrangement joins TRBV20-1 to TRBJ1-1, with D uncertain. The sequenced fragment ends 3 residues before the CDR3 boundary, so the rest is inferred from the germline J gene. This CDR3 comprises 12 residues. V lost 7 bases to trimming and J lost 1 base, with 10 bases between them. Germline CDR1 reads DFQATT; CDR2 reads SNEGSKA (reference sequence).

Note on this clone: The read ends 3 residues early relative to the CDR3; the germline J gene fills the gap. The V gene is TRBV13, the J gene TRBJ1-1; weak D call: TRBD1 (5 bases). Germline V gives CDR1 PRHDT, CDR2 FYEKMQ (reference sequence). The CDR3 spans 15 residues. The V end lost 3 bases, the J end lost 4 bases, and 15 bases lay between the germline ends. Incomplete CDR3 DNA: TGTGCCAGCAGCTTTGGGATGGGAGGGGTCACTGAA. This encodes CASSFGMGGVTE. The full CDR3 reads CASSFGMGGVTEAFF.

On this clone: The read gets to within 3 residues of the CDR3 end, and the germline J gene fills in the rest. This chain links TRBV30 with TRBJ1-5; D gene uncertain. Germline V gives CDR1 GTSNPN, CDR2 SVGIG (reference sequence). CDR3 size: 11 residues. V lost 3 bases and J lost 4, with 4 bases in between. The CDR3 is CAWSKNQPQHF. The sequenced part of the CDR3 DNA is TGTGCCTGGAGCAAAAATCAGCCC.

About this clone: Read sequence stops 3 residues before the CDR3 end, and the germline J gene provides the missing end. The gene calls are TRBV5-6 and TRBJ2-5; 8 bases are shared with TRBD1. Germline V gene data show CDR1 as SGHDT and CDR2 as YYEEEE. J gave up 6 bases and V 0 bases, and 1 base lay outside the gene matches. This CDR3 region has 13 residues. CDR3 in amino acids: CASSLDRGKTQYF. The CDR3 DNA, read in part, is TGTGCCAGCAGCTTGGACAGGGGGAAGACC. Full variable domain (outside the CDR3, taken from reference TRBV5-6 and TRBJ2-5): DAGVTQSPTHLIKTRGQQVTLRCSPKSGHDTVSWYQQALGQGPQFIFQYYEEEERQRGNFPDRFSGHQFPNYSSELNVNALLLGDSALYLCASSLDRGKTQYFGPGTRLLVL.

A note on this clone: The read stops 3 residues short of the end of the CDR3; the missing end is completed from the germline J gene. J is TRBJ2-3 and V is TRBV5-1, with D perhaps TRBD2 (5 bases). The CDR3 has 16 amino acids. Trimming cost V 3 bases and J 2 bases, with 16 bases left between them. CDR1 is SGHRS, CDR2 YFSETQ, per germline. This CDR3 reads CASSSTPGAATDTQYF. The sequenced CDR3 bases are TGCGCCAGCAGCTCAACCCCCGGAGCGGCCACAGATACG.

Concerning this clone: The read terminates 3 residues ahead of where the CDR3 ends, so the germline J gene completes it. The V and J genes are TRBV29-1 and TRBJ2-3; 8 positions match TRBD1. This CDR3 has 15 residues. CDR1 SQVTM and CDR2 ANQGSEA come from the germline V gene. CDR3 DNA, as far as it was read: TGCAGCGTTGAAGGGGGGACAGGTTACCAAGAGACG. This codes for CSVEGGTGYQET. The full CDR3 sequence reads CSVEGGTGYQETQYF.

As concerns this clone: The read ends 3 residues early relative to the CDR3; the germline J gene fills the gap. V is TRBV5-1 and J is TRBJ2-5, with D maybe TRBD1 (5 bases). The germline V and J ends were trimmed by 4 bases and 5 bases, with 15 bases remaining between them. Germline V gene sequence: CDR1 SGHRS, CDR2 YFSETQ. The CDR3 spans 14 residues. The CDR3 here is CASSTTAGKETQYF. The DNA read from the CDR3 is TGCGCCAGCAGCACTACGGCAGGGAAGGAGACC.

A note on this clone: With the read ending 3 residues before the CDR3 end, the germline J gene is used to fill in that end. The V and J genes are TRBV10-1 and TRBJ2-1; 12 positions match TRBD2. In germline, CDR1 is WNHNN, CDR2 SYGVQD (reference sequence). V lost 6 bases and J lost 4; bases outside the gene matches: 7. The CDR3 runs 16 residues. The CDR3 is CASRPTSGGPYNEQFF. Incomplete CDR3 DNA: TGCGCCAGCAGACCGACTAGCGGGGGTCCATACAATGAG.

Concerning this clone: The read is 3 residues too short to cover the CDR3 end, so that end is filled in from the germline J gene. The chain employs TRBV12-3 or TRBV12-4 and TRBJ2-2, with unresolved D. The CDR3 loop spans 13 amino acids. The V and J ends lost 5 bases and 5 bases respectively, with 9 bases between them. The DNA read from the CDR3 is TGTGCCAGCAGTCTTCGACATACCGGGGAG. Translated, it gives CASSLRHTGE. The whole CDR3 protein reads CASSLRHTGELFF.

As concerns this clone: From the germline J gene comes the end of the CDR3, since the read stops 3 residues before it. The chain joins TRBV14 to TRBJ2-2; 10 bases line up with TRBD2. CDR3 size: 13 residues. V shed 8 bases, J shed 4 bases, and the junction held 1 base outside the gene matches. In germline, CDR1 is SGHDN, CDR2 FVKESK. CDR3 DNA (partial): TGTGCCAGCCGGACTAGCGGCACCGGGGAG. Translated: CASRTSGTGE. The whole CDR3 protein reads CASRTSGTGELFF.